The 25 T cell receptor beta chains below all came from one sample that was sequenced in a study of blood T cell repertoires in COVID-19. Here immunoSEQ multiplex PCR was the method, and the copy in TCRdb shows in-frame clones only, minus some. The data hold tens of thousands of clones, with just over 85% observed a single time. Sequenced sample: peripheral blood. These receptor sequences come from a woman aged 60-70 years with acute or convalescent COVID-19.

V gene TRBV14 combines with J gene TRBJ2-2; the match to TRBD2 covers 9 bases. CDR1 is SGHDN, CDR2 FVKESK, per germline. CDR3 length equals 17 residues. The ends lost 4 bases at V and 5 bases at J; junction bases unmatched: 11. The CDR3 sequence: CASSRSGAGGPTGELFF. The CDR3 nucleotides read TGTGCCAGCAGCCGCTCAGGGGCGGGAGGGCCGACCGGGGAGCTGTTTTTT.

This clone was detected only a few times. The rearrangement links TRBV4-1 to TRBJ2-2; 8 bases match TRBD1. In germline, CDR1 is MGHRA, CDR2 YSYEKL. The CDR3 is 14 residues long. The J segment lost 5 bases and the V segment lost 1 base, leaving 0 bases of the junction unmatched. As DNA, the CDR3 is TGCGCCAGCAGCCAAGGACAGGGGACCGGGGAGCTGTTTTTT. Its translation: CASSQGQGTGELFF.

V is TRBV27 and J is TRBJ1-1; D is possibly TRBD1 (5 bases). Deletions cut 6 bases from V and 5 bases from J, with 16 bases between. The CDR3 runs 14 residues. Per germline, CDR1 MNHEY and CDR2 SMNVEV (reference sequence). The CDR3, as DNA: TGTGCCAGCAGCTCACCGGGGGGGGGAACTGAAGCTTTCTTT. It specifies CASSSPGGGTEAFF.

V and J are TRBV7-2 and TRBJ1-1; no definite D call. V shed 7 bases and J shed 0 bases, with 27 bases lying between them. The germline V gene has CDR1 SGHTA and CDR2 FQGNSA. This CDR3 contains 19 residues. CDR3 sequence (DNA): TGTGCCAGCACGGAATTATACCCGACGGGGTCCCTCATGAACACTGAAGCTTTCTTT. Its protein is CASTELYPTGSLMNTEAFF.

The J gene is TRBJ2-5, the V gene TRBV25-1; the D gene is possibly TRBD1 (5 bases). Germline V lookup: CDR1 MGHDK, CDR2 SYGVNS. Trimming took off 2 bases at V and 7 bases at J, with 11 bases between the two ends. This CDR3 has 13 amino acids. CDR3 in amino acids: CASSEVGVGTQYF. The CDR3 nucleotides read TGTGCCAGCAGTGAAGTAGGGGTTGGGACCCAGTACTTC.

This sequence joins TRBV9 and TRBJ1-3; 8 bases are shared with TRBD1. The germline V gene has CDR1 SGDLS and CDR2 YYNGEE. This CDR3 has 13 residues. Losses at the gene ends were 3 bases for V and 5 bases for J; bases not matched to a gene: 1. CDR3 region: CASSGTGRNTIYF. The CDR3 coding sequence is TGTGCCAGCAGCGGGACAGGGAGAAACACCATATATTTT.

This chain connects TRBV9 to TRBJ2-3; tentatively, D is TRBD1 (6 bases). Looked up from germline, CDR1 is SGDLS and CDR2 is YYNGEE. V lost 7 bases and J 2 bases, leaving 14 bases between the germline ends. The CDR3 spans 14 residues. The DNA of the CDR3 is TGTGCCAGCCGGGCAGGGGCCTACACAGATACGCAGTATTTT. This translates into CASRAGAYTDTQYF.

The gene calls are TRBV10-3 and TRBJ1-3; TRBD1 matches 7 bases. The ends lost 0 bases at V and 3 bases at J; junction bases unmatched: 8. The CDR3 is 17 residues long. Germline CDR1 and CDR2: ENHRY and SYGVKD. Written as DNA, the CDR3 is TGTGCCATCAGTGAGTCGGGAACAGGGGTCGGTGGAAACACCATATATTTT. This sequence encodes CAISESGTGVGGNTIYF.

This clone was counted a few times. The rearrangement links TRBV20-1 to TRBJ2-1, with D possibly matching TRBD1 (5 bases). V lost 6 bases to trimming and J lost 10 bases, with 10 bases between them. The CDR3 contains 10 residues. Germline values: CDR1 DFQATT, CDR2 SNEGSKA (reference sequence). The CDR3 loop is CSAPRGEQFF. The DNA for the CDR3 is TGCAGTGCCCCAAGGGGAGAGCAGTTCTTC.

The V gene is TRBV7-2, the J gene TRBJ2-5; 9 bases are a match to TRBD2. Germline V lookup: CDR1 SGHTA, CDR2 FQGNSA. V shed 3 bases, J shed 1 base, and the junction held 6 bases outside the gene matches. The CDR3 is 16 amino acids. The CDR3 DNA reads TGTGCCAGCAGCTTGGGACGCGGGGGGGGCCAAGAGACCCAGTACTTC. It specifies CASSLGRGGGQETQYF.

The chain uses TRBV11-2 and TRBJ1-2; D may be TRBD1 (6 bases). Germline CDR1 is SGHAT and CDR2 is FQNNGV. The CDR3 spans 17 residues. The V end was cut by 3 bases, the J end by 3 bases, with 20 bases between. The CDR3 DNA follows: TGTGCCAGCAGCTTGATCGTAAACAGGGAAGGGCACTATGGCTACACCTTC. It yields the protein CASSLIVNREGHYGYTF.

By share, this clone ranks as medium-sized. CDR3 bases: TGTGCCAGCAGTGACTCCAGCGGCACTGAAGCTTTCTTT. As protein: CASSDSSGTEAFF. The chain links TRBV6-4 to TRBJ1-1; D unclear. The germline V gene has CDR1 MRHNA and CDR2 SNTAGT. The CDR3 runs 13 residues. The ends were cut back, 0 bases at V and 4 bases at J, with 6 bases in the middle.

The chain links TRBV11-1 to TRBJ2-7; 10 positions match TRBD2. The V segment lost 1 base and the J segment 4 bases; nucleotides outside the gene matches: 4. The germline gives CDR1 SGHAT, CDR2 FQDESV (reference sequence). This CDR3 has 15 residues. CDR3 coding DNA: TGTGCCAGCAGCTTAGGTCTAGCGGGGGATTACGAGCAGTACTTC. Translated: CASSLGLAGDYEQYF.

The genes are TRBV27 and TRBJ2-1; no firm D call. Per germline, CDR1 MNHEY and CDR2 SMNVEV (reference sequence). The CDR3 runs 12 residues. V lost 5 bases to trimming and J lost 5 bases, with 7 bases between them. CDR3: CASSTFDNEQFF. The CDR3, as DNA: TGTGCCAGCAGTACTTTTGACAATGAGCAGTTCTTC.

The chain combines TRBV2 with TRBJ2-1; tentative D call: TRBD1 (6 bases). Germline CDR1 SNHLY, CDR2 FYNNEI. Trimming cost V 5 bases and J 4 bases, with 18 bases left between them. This CDR3 has 16 residues. The CDR3 loop is CASSPNSGVTYNEQFF. CDR3 nucleotides: TGTGCCAGCAGTCCAAACTCAGGGGTAACGTACAATGAGCAGTTCTTC. The complete variable domain, with remaining parts taken from reference TRBV2 and TRBJ2-1, reads EPEVTQTPSHQVTQMGQEVILRCVPISNHLYFYWYRQILGQKVEFLVSFYNNEISEKSEIFDDQFSVERPDGSNFTLKIRSTKLEDSAMYFCASSPNSGVTYNEQFFGPGTRLTVL.

V gene TRBV15 combines with J gene TRBJ1-6; D not resolved. With 9 bases removed from V and 0 bases from J, the gap between germline ends came to 12 bases. Germline assignment: CDR1 LNHNV and CDR2 YYDKDF (reference sequence). CDR3 length equals 15 residues. CDR3 residues: CATHAGNSYNSPLHF. Here the CDR3 DNA reads TGTGCCACTCACGCGGGTAACTCCTATAATTCACCCCTCCACTTT.

In this sample, this clone turned up a few times. The chain uses TRBV18 and TRBJ1-5; D gene uncertain. Trimming took 3 bases from V and 0 from J, leaving 12 bases between them. The CDR3 spans 16 residues. Germline CDR1 KGHSH, CDR2 LQKENI. Written as DNA, the CDR3 is TGTGCCAGCTCACCGGCGGCAGCGTATAGCAATCAGCCCCAGCATTTT. This encodes CASSPAAAYSNQPQHF.

This chain joins TRBV10-2 and TRBJ1-2; TRBD1 matches 7 bases. V shed 1 base, J shed 7 bases, and the junction held 9 bases outside the gene matches. CDR3 size: 15 residues. The germline gives CDR1 WSHSY, CDR2 SAAADI. The CDR3 is CASSEFGRGSGGYTF. In DNA form, the CDR3 reads TGCGCCAGCAGTGAGTTTGGCAGGGGGAGTGGTGGCTACACCTTC.

About this clone itself: One end of the junction fails to match germline, which may point to a read error. The chain carries TRBV3-1 (or the pseudogene TRBV3-2) and TRBJ2-1; 8 nucleotides align to TRBD2. This CDR3 contains 13 residues. Germline values: CDR1 LGHDT, CDR2 YNNKEL (reference sequence). The CDR3 protein is CASSRKAGTSSIF. As DNA, the CDR3 is TGTGCCAGCAGCCGAAAGGCCGGGACTAGTAGTATCTTC.

V usage is TRBV30 and J usage is TRBJ2-5; TRBD2 is a possible D gene (6 bases). Trimming removed 1 base at V and 5 bases at J, with 20 bases between. Germline assignment: CDR1 GTSNPN and CDR2 SVGIG (reference sequence). CDR3 length equals 16 residues. The CDR3 sequence: CAWSGAAGGSHETQYF. The CDR3 DNA follows: TGTGCCTGGAGTGGGGCAGCGGGCGGATCCCACGAGACCCAGTACTTC.

The chain joins TRBV28 to TRBJ1-1, with 12 positions matching TRBD1. The CDR3 is 16 residues long. The trim removed 6 bases at V and 1 base at J, leaving 6 bases unmatched. Per the germline V gene, CDR1 is MDHEN and CDR2 is SYDVKM. The CDR3 nucleotides read TGTGCCAGCAGGTGGGACAGGGGGCTATCGAACACTGAAGCTTTCTTT. This encodes CASRWDRGLSNTEAFF.

V gene TRBV9 combines with J gene TRBJ1-4, with TRBD1 matching over 8 bases. The ends lost 0 bases at V and 7 bases at J; junction bases unmatched: 2. Germline loops: CDR1 SGDLS, CDR2 YYNGEE. The CDR3 consists of 14 residues. This CDR3 reads CASSVGQGAEKLFF. The CDR3 region has the DNA TGTGCCAGCAGCGTAGGGCAGGGGGCTGAAAAACTGTTTTTT.

This sequence joins TRBV19 and TRBJ1-1; 12 bases are a match to TRBD1. The V gene's germline CDR1 is LNHDA and CDR2 SQIVND (reference sequence). The CDR3 covers 17 residues. J gave up 5 bases and V 2 bases, and 9 bases lay outside the gene matches. This CDR3 is CASSIIGDRGRETEAFF. The CDR3 DNA is TGTGCCAGTAGTATAATTGGGGACAGGGGGCGAGAAACTGAAGCTTTCTTT.

V and J are TRBV5-5 and TRBJ1-5; a possible D gene is TRBD1 (6 bases). V lost 2 bases and J lost 3, with 12 bases in between. Looked up from germline, CDR1 is SGHKS and CDR2 is YYEKEE (reference sequence). The CDR3 runs 15 residues. The chain's CDR3 is CASSFGGQDNQPQHF. CDR3 nucleotide sequence: TGTGCCAGCAGCTTCGGGGGGCAAGACAATCAGCCCCAGCATTTT.

V gene TRBV5-1 combines with J gene TRBJ1-2; tentatively, D is TRBD1 (6 bases). Looked up from germline, CDR1 is SGHRS and CDR2 is YFSETQ. V was pared by 2 bases and J by 2 bases, with 13 bases between. The CDR3 is 15 amino acids. CDR3 amino acids: CASSLRGIENYGYTF. As DNA, the CDR3 is TGCGCCAGCAGCTTAAGGGGGATAGAAAACTATGGCTACACCTTC.